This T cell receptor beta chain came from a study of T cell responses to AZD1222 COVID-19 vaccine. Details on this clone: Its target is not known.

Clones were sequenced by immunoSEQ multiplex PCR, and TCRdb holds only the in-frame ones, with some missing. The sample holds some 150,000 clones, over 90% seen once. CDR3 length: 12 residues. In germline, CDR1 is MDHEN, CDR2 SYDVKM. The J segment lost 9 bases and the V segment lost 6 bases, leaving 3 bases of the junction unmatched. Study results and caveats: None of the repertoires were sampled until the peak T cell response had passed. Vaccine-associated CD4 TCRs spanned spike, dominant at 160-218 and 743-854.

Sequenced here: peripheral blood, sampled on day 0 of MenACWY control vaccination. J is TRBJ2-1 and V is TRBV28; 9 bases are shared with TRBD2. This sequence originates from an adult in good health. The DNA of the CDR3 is TGTGCCAGCAGGCTAGCGGGGTTTGAGCAGTTCTTC. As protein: CASRLAGFEQFF.